Below, 17 T cell receptor beta chains from the same sample are listed, as sequenced in a study of blood T cell repertoires in COVID-19. The data were produced by immunoSEQ multiplex PCR, yet TCRdb's version contains in-frame clones alone and is incomplete. This table has 150,000 or so clones, about four fifths appearing once. Source material: peripheral blood. The source of these receptors is a woman aged 80 or over with acute or convalescent COVID-19.

The gene calls are TRBV11-1 and TRBJ2-3; 8 positions agree with TRBD1. V shed 5 bases, J shed 5 bases, and the junction held 9 bases outside the gene matches. Germline CDR1 is SGHAT and CDR2 is FQDESV (reference sequence). The CDR3 consists of 15 residues. The CDR3 sequence is CASSQDRGYRDTQYF. The CDR3, as DNA: TGTGCCAGCAGCCAAGACAGGGGATATCGAGATACGCAGTATTTT.

This clone came up a few times. The V call is TRBV5-8, the J call TRBJ1-2; 9 bases fit TRBD1. V lost 3 bases, J lost 7 bases, and 7 bases stayed unmatched. Germline assignment: CDR1 SGHTS and CDR2 YDEGEE. The CDR3 runs to 14 residues. CDR3 sequence reads: CASSSDRGAFGYTF. In nucleotides, the CDR3 is TGTGCCAGCAGCTCGGACAGGGGCGCCTTTGGCTACACCTTC.

The chain recombines TRBV24-1 with TRBJ2-2, with D possibly TRBD1 on 5 matching bases. V lost 8 bases, J lost 6 bases, and 12 bases lay in between. Germline values: CDR1 KGHDR, CDR2 SFDVKD. CDR3 length: 13 residues. This CDR3 is CATNEGAAGELFF. In DNA, the CDR3 is TGTGCCACCAACGAAGGGGCGGCCGGGGAGCTGTTTTTT.

This chain joins TRBV18 and TRBJ1-5; 9 bases agree with TRBD1. The CDR3 has 14 residues. Germline V gene sequence: CDR1 KGHSH, CDR2 LQKENI. The V gene end was trimmed by 5 bases and the J gene end by 7 bases; junction bases not matched to a gene: 6. CDR3 loop: CASSMGDRVQPQHF. In nucleotides, the CDR3 is TGTGCCAGCTCAATGGGGGACAGGGTACAGCCCCAGCATTTT. Filled out from reference TRBV18 and TRBJ1-5, the complete variable domain reads NAGVMQNPRHLVRRRGQEARLRCSPMKGHSHVYWYRQLPEEGLKFMVYLQKENIIDESGMPKERFSAEFPKEGPSILRIQQVVRGDSAAYFCASSMGDRVQPQHFGDGTRLSIL.

CDR3 residues: CASSPLRQGSEKLFF. The CDR3 DNA reads as TGTGCCAGCAGCCCTCTCAGACAGGGCAGCGAAAAACTGTTTTTT. This sequence joins TRBV7-2 and TRBJ1-4, with TRBD1 identical over 7 bases. The CDR3 has 15 amino acids. The germline CDR1 and CDR2 sequences are SGHTA and FQGNSA. V gave up 5 bases and J gave up 8 bases; unmatched junction bases: 11.

This clone was picked up a small number of times. The chain links TRBV10-3 to TRBJ1-1; D gene uncertain. Trimming cost V 0 bases and J 1 base, with 12 bases left between them. This CDR3 region has 16 residues. The V gene's germline CDR1 is ENHRY and CDR2 SYGVKD. The CDR3 loop reads CAISESGRRRNTEAFF. The CDR3 nucleotides are TGTGCCATCAGTGAGTCCGGAAGGCGGCGGAACACTGAAGCTTTCTTT.

This clone was picked up one time. The chain uses TRBV6-6 and TRBJ1-1, with 9 bases aligning to TRBD1. The V segment lost 6 bases and the J segment 3 bases; nucleotides outside the gene matches: 8. CDR3 length equals 15 residues. CDR1 and CDR2 from the germline V gene are MNHNY and SVGAGI (reference sequence). CDR3 region: CASRETDRGYTEAFF. The CDR3 coding sequence is TGTGCCAGCAGGGAAACCGACAGGGGGTACACTGAAGCTTTCTTT.

This clone showed up just once. The chain has TRBV5-1 and TRBJ1-2; 8 nucleotides line up with TRBD1. The germline CDR1 and CDR2 sequences are SGHRS and YFSETQ. The CDR3 has 15 residues. V lost 2 bases to trimming and J lost 3 bases; unmatched junction nucleotides: 6. The CDR3 DNA reads TGCGCCAGCAGCTTATCCACAGGGGGAGACTATGGCTACACCTTC. It specifies CASSLSTGGDYGYTF.

The chain has TRBV5-1 and TRBJ2-7; 7 nucleotides agree with TRBD2. The germline CDR1 and CDR2 sequences are SGHRS and YFSETQ. The J segment lost 3 bases and the V segment lost 4 bases, leaving 4 bases of the junction unmatched. The length of the CDR3 is 13 residues. CDR3 loop: CASSQERGYEQYF. The DNA for the CDR3 is TGCGCCAGCAGCCAGGAGCGGGGCTACGAGCAGTACTTC.

J is TRBJ1-1 and V is TRBV9; D is unclear. Trimming took 9 bases from V and 6 from J, leaving 12 bases between them. CDR1 and CDR2 (germline): SGDLS, YYNGEE. This CDR3 has 11 residues. CDR3 in amino acids: CATSEVAEAFF. For the CDR3, the DNA is TGTGCCACCTCAGAAGTCGCTGAAGCTTTCTTT.

The V call is TRBV7-2, the J call TRBJ1-1; D gene unclear. The germline V and J ends were trimmed by 2 bases and 0 bases, with 10 bases remaining between them. CDR3 length: 15 residues. The germline V gene has CDR1 SGHTA and CDR2 FQGNSA. This CDR3 is CASSLSTEMNTEAFF. CDR3 DNA: TGTGCCAGCAGCTTAAGTACAGAAATGAACACTGAAGCTTTCTTT.

V gene TRBV12-3 or TRBV12-4 combines with J gene TRBJ2-1, with 8 bases that match TRBD1. The length of the CDR3 is 13 residues. The V and J ends lost 6 bases and 9 bases, in that order; junction bases with no gene match: 7. DNA for the CDR3: TGTGCCAGCAGCCTGACAGGGGACGGTGAGCAGTTCTTC. It encodes CASSLTGDGEQFF.

This chain connects TRBV19 to TRBJ2-1; the match to TRBD2 covers 11 bases. Germline-derived CDR1 and CDR2 are LNHDA and SQIVND (reference sequence). This CDR3 spans 15 amino acids. V lost 7 bases, J lost 3 bases, and 5 bases stayed unmatched. Written as DNA, the CDR3 is TGTGCCAGTATCGGTGGGACTAGCGGCTACAATGAGCAGTTCTTC. Encoded protein: CASIGGTSGYNEQFF.

The V and J genes are TRBV12-5 and TRBJ1-1; D possibly corresponds to TRBD1 (6 bases). The V gene's germline CDR1 is LGHNT and CDR2 FRNRAP. V shed 6 bases and J shed 1 base, with 6 bases lying between them. The CDR3 consists of 12 residues. CDR3 amino acids: CASGQGNTEAFF. The CDR3 nucleotides read TGTGCTAGTGGACAGGGGAACACTGAAGCTTTCTTT.

The chain links TRBV11-3 to TRBJ2-3, with TRBD1 as a possible D gene (5 bases). V gave up 4 bases and J gave up 5 bases, with 13 bases separating them. From germline, CDR1 is SGHNT and CDR2 YENEEA. This CDR3 contains 14 residues. In DNA, the CDR3 is TGTGCCAGCAGCTCAAGGGGCGGTTTAGATACGCAGTATTTT. Its protein is CASSSRGGLDTQYF.

The rearrangement links TRBV7-9 to TRBJ2-6; TRBD2 aligns across 7 bases. The CDR3 is 16 amino acids. Germline V lookup: CDR1 SEHNR, CDR2 FQNEAQ (reference sequence). V was pared by 5 bases and J by 4 bases, with 8 bases of the junction left unmatched. The CDR3 protein is CASSQPGGPGANVLTF. The CDR3 DNA sequence: TGTGCCAGCAGCCAGCCGGGGGGTCCCGGGGCCAACGTCCTGACTTTC.

The chain's CDR3 is CASSFGTVLETEAFF. DNA of the CDR3: TGTGCCAGCAGCTTTGGGACAGTCTTGGAGACTGAAGCTTTCTTT. V and J are TRBV7-3 and TRBJ1-1; 7 nucleotides agree with TRBD1. V trimming: 3 bases; J trimming: 5 bases; junction bases outside the gene matches: 9. The germline gives CDR1 SGHTA, CDR2 FQGTGA. The CDR3 sequence is 15 residues long.